This T cell receptor beta chain was identified in a study of shared clonotypes between healthy human individuals. General study results and limits: Blood alone was sampled, and tissue repertoires likely differ.

Unsorted samples, those not sorted, used 75 million to 90 million PBMCs for genomic DNA. The deep-level immunoSEQ assay was used. Researchers sequenced unsorted PBMC DNA using ten immunoSEQ deep assay plates. Using immunoSEQ multiplex PCR, the repertoire was profiled, and TCRdb retains in-frame clones only, with some absent. Seen here are about 490,000 clones, 75% to 85% observed once, and the top ten hold under 15%. A word on this clone: Its antigen is unknown.

After removal of 6 bases from V and 7 bases from J, the junction contained 12 bases not matched to a gene. Germline V gene sequence: CDR1 SNHLY, CDR2 FYNNEI. The CDR3 contains 15 residues. The receptor was isolated from a woman aged 40 to 50 in good health. Some clones in this sample may be carry-over from other donors' samples. The chain has TRBV2 and TRBJ1-1; 9 bases agree with TRBD1. The sequencing sample was made of PBMCs. CDR3 sequence reads: CASSHEGQGEGEAFF. CDR3 nucleotide sequence: TGTGCCAGCAGCCATGAGGGACAGGGTGAGGGTGAAGCTTTCTTT.